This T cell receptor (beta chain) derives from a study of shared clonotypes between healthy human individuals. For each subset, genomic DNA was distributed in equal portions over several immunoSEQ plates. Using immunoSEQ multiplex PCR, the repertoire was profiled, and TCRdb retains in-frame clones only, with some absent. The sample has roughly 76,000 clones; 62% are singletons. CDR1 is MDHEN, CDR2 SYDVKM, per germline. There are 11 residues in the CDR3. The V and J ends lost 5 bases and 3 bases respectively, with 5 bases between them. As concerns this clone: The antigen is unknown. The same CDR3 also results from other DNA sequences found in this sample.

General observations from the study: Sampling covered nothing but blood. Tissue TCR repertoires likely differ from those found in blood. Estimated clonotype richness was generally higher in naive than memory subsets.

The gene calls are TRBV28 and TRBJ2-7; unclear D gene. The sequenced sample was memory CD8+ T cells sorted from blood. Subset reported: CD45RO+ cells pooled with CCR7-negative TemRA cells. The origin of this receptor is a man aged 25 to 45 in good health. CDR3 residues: CASSTVYEQYF. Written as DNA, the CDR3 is TGTGCCAGCAGTACGGTCTACGAGCAGTACTTC.